Following are 27 T cell receptor beta chains from one sample sequenced in a study of beta chain features in type 1 diabetes. Sequenced material consisted of expressed TCRB transcripts (all of the isolated RNA was reverse transcribed). Method: immunoSEQ multiplex PCR; TCRdb's copy keeps in-frame clones and lacks some. The sample consists of about 900,000 clones, roughly 17% of them appearing once. Sequenced material: naive CD4+ T cells from blood. Receptors originate from a woman younger than 35 in good health.

The chain is built from TRBV10-3 and TRBJ2-1; 7 bases fit TRBD2. The CDR3 is 20 amino acids. V was clipped by 6 bases and J by 8 bases; unmatched bases: 28. Germline V gene sequence: CDR1 ENHRY, CDR2 SYGVKD. In DNA, the CDR3 is TGTGCCATCAGGAGCGTCGTTGGCGGGGGTACCCATTCACCTAGGGATGAGCAGTTCTTC. Protein product: CAIRSVVGGGTHSPRDEQFF.

The chain links TRBV5-4 to TRBJ2-5; TRBD1 or TRBD2 may be the D gene (5 bases each). The J call is doubtful: the DNA matches TRBJ2-7 better. Looked up from germline, CDR1 is SGHNT and CDR2 is YYREEE (reference sequence). The CDR3 totals 16 residues. The CDR3: CASSYDWGTGPHEQYF. DNA of the CDR3: TGTGCCAGCAGCTATGACTGGGGGACGGGGCCCCACGAGCAGTACTTC.

The J gene is TRBJ2-1, the V gene TRBV5-4; D is possibly TRBD1 (6 bases). The V end was cut by 0 bases, the J end by 4 bases, with 14 bases between. This CDR3 has 16 residues. CDR1 and CDR2 (germline): SGHNT, YYREEE (reference sequence). The CDR3, as DNA: TGTGCCAGCAGCTTGGGGGCGGACAGCCTTTACAATGAGCAGTTCTTC. It encodes CASSLGADSLYNEQFF.

This clone has more than one count but fewer than ten. This chain connects TRBV2 to TRBJ1-2; D is unresolved. V lost 4 bases to trimming and J lost 6 bases, with 12 bases between them. CDR1 and CDR2 from the germline V gene are SNHLY and FYNNEI. CDR3 length: 13 amino acids. This CDR3 is CASSVIQNHGYTF. Written as DNA, the CDR3 is TGTGCCAGCAGTGTTATACAGAACCATGGCTACACCTTC.

This sequence joins TRBV27 and TRBJ2-7, with a tentative D call TRBD2 (6 bases). V shed 7 bases and J shed 0 bases, with 13 bases lying between them. The germline V gene encodes CDR1 MNHEY and CDR2 SMNVEV (reference sequence). The CDR3 runs 14 residues. The CDR3 loop reads CASNRDGSSYEQYF. The CDR3 DNA follows: TGTGCCAGCAATCGGGACGGGAGCTCCTACGAGCAGTACTTC.

This clone was picked up a small number of times. The chain recombines TRBV7-2 with TRBJ2-1; TRBD2 matches at 10 bases. The trim removed 5 bases at V and 4 bases at J, leaving 8 bases unmatched. This CDR3 is built from 16 residues. Germline lookup yields CDR1 SGHTA and CDR2 FQGNSA. CDR3 nucleotides: TGTGCCAGCAGCCCAACCGGACTAGCGGTTTACAATGAGCAGTTCTTC. Its protein product is CASSPTGLAVYNEQFF.

This chain joins TRBV10-3 and TRBJ2-1; 15 positions match TRBD2. This CDR3 spans 16 amino acids. Germline-derived CDR1 and CDR2 are ENHRY and SYGVKD. Trimming cost V 7 bases and J 7 bases; bases outside gene matches: 8. In DNA, the CDR3 is TGTGCCATCAAGGCTCCCGGGACTAGCGGGAGGAATGAGCAGTTCTTC. Translation gives CAIKAPGTSGRNEQFF.

The chain joins TRBV6-5 to TRBJ2-4, with 9 positions matching TRBD1. V shed 5 bases and J 13 bases; nucleotides not matched to a gene: 12. This CDR3 is 14 amino acids long. Germline lookup yields CDR1 MNHEY and CDR2 SVGAGI. CDR3 sequence: CASSGGTGTSRQYF. CDR3 coding DNA: TGTGCCAGCAGTGGGGGGACAGGGACCTCACGCCAGTACTTC.

The gene calls are TRBV5-4 and TRBJ1-2; tentative D call: TRBD1 (5 bases). V lost 6 bases to trimming and J lost 8 bases, with 20 bases between them. Germline assignment: CDR1 SGHNT and CDR2 YYREEE (reference sequence). This CDR3 has 14 amino acids. Here the CDR3 DNA reads TGTGCCAGCACCTTACCAGGGTTCATCGGGGGCTACACCTTC. Its protein is CASTLPGFIGGYTF.

This clone was seen a handful of times. At the DNA level, this CDR3 is encoded by other sequences in the same sample as well. This chain joins TRBV7-9 and TRBJ1-1, with a weak D call TRBD1 (6 bases). Trimming pared 1 base from V and 3 bases from J, leaving 9 bases between. CDR1 is SEHNR, CDR2 FQNEAQ, per germline (reference sequence). The CDR3 consists of 14 residues. The CDR3 loop is CASSLVAGDTEAFF. For the CDR3, the DNA is TGTGCCAGCAGCTTAGTAGCAGGGGACACTGAAGCTTTCTTT.

This chain links TRBV4-3 with TRBJ2-7, with unresolved D. The CDR3 totals 12 residues. V lost 4 bases and J lost 4, with 8 bases in between. Germline V CDR1 and CDR2: LGHNA, YSLEER. The CDR3 sequence: CASSPGRYEQYF. CDR3 DNA: TGCGCCAGCAGCCCCGGGCGGTACGAGCAGTACTTC.

This clone was seen a handful of times. V usage is TRBV7-2 and J usage is TRBJ2-1; possible D gene TRBD1, 6 bases. CDR3 length: 16 residues. Deletions cut 1 base from V and 4 bases from J, with 14 bases between. Germline loops: CDR1 SGHTA, CDR2 FQGNSA. The CDR3 reads CASSLVRTVSYNEQFF. Written as DNA, the CDR3 is TGTGCCAGCAGCTTAGTCCGGACAGTAAGTTACAATGAGCAGTTCTTC.

The gene calls are TRBV4-3 and TRBJ2-3, with D unclear. The CDR3 is 15 amino acids. V dropped 0 bases and J dropped 4 bases, with 11 bases sitting between them. Germline V gene sequence: CDR1 LGHNA, CDR2 YSLEER. Here the CDR3 DNA reads TGCGCCAGCAGCCAAGAGGCCAGTTTCCCAGATACGCAGTATTTT. Residues: CASSQEASFPDTQYF.

This clone turned up a few times. The chain carries TRBV6-5 and TRBJ1-5; TRBD1 agrees at 9 bases. Trimming removed 6 bases from V and 6 bases from J; junction bases left unmatched: 9. In germline, CDR1 is MNHEY, CDR2 SVGAGI. The length of the CDR3 is 15 residues. The CDR3 DNA reads as TGTGCCAGCAGACGCCGACAGGGGGGACTTCAGCCCCAGCATTTT. This translates into CASRRRQGGLQPQHF.

The chain couples TRBV18 to TRBJ1-1; 8 bases fit TRBD1. The CDR3 is 14 amino acids. V trimming: 5 bases; J trimming: 2 bases; junction bases outside the gene matches: 4. The germline V gene has CDR1 KGHSH and CDR2 LQKENI. In nucleotides, the CDR3 is TGTGCCAGCTCAGTACAGGGGGAAAACACTGAAGCTTTCTTT. Its protein is CASSVQGENTEAFF.

V gene TRBV7-6 combines with J gene TRBJ2-5; tentative D call: TRBD1 (6 bases). Germline CDR1 is SGHVS and CDR2 is FNYEAQ. V dropped 5 bases and J dropped 1 base, with 11 bases sitting between them. The CDR3 is 14 residues long. CDR3 residues: CASSPGQFQETQYF. The CDR3 nucleotides read TGTGCCAGCAGCCCAGGACAGTTCCAAGAGACCCAGTACTTC.

This clone showed up just a few times. The rearrangement links TRBV9 to TRBJ2-7, with D possibly being TRBD2 (6 bases). Deletions cut 4 bases from V and 5 bases from J, with 13 bases between. Germline V gene data show CDR1 as SGDLS and CDR2 as YYNGEE. The CDR3 covers 13 residues. The CDR3 nucleotides read TGTGCCAGCAGCTTAGCGGTTAAGGACGAGCAGTACTTC. Protein product: CASSLAVKDEQYF.

This clone has a single count. V is TRBV2 and J is TRBJ2-1, with D unresolved. This CDR3 is built from 12 residues. Germline-derived CDR1 and CDR2 are SNHLY and FYNNEI. V lost 5 bases, J lost 9 bases, and 11 bases lay in between. The CDR3, as DNA: TGTGCCAGCAGTTTTGACTTACCTGAGCAGTTCTTC. Residues: CASSFDLPEQFF.

In its sample, this clone was seen a few times. V is TRBV29-1 and J is TRBJ2-4, with 12 bases that match TRBD2. V dropped 5 bases and J dropped 7; count of bases not matched to a gene: 0. This CDR3 is built from 12 residues. Germline CDR1 is SQVTM and CDR2 is ANQGSEA. CDR3 in DNA: TGCAGCGTTCTAGCGGGGGGGAACATTCAGTACTTC. It codes for CSVLAGGNIQYF.

This chain uses TRBV7-2 with TRBJ1-5; D perhaps matches TRBD1 (5 bases). Germline V gene sequence: CDR1 SGHTA, CDR2 FQGNSA. Between the trimmed V and J ends, which lost 1 base and 3 bases, there was a span of 10 bases. This CDR3 contains 15 residues. Written as DNA, the CDR3 is TGTGCCAGCAGCTTAGGCCCAGGGATCAATCAGCCCCAGCATTTT. As protein: CASSLGPGINQPQHF.

J is TRBJ2-3 and V is TRBV6-5; 10 bases align to TRBD1. This CDR3 comprises 15 residues. Trimming took 0 bases from V and 6 from J; bases not matched to a gene: 3. Per germline, CDR1 MNHEY and CDR2 SVGAGI. As DNA, the CDR3 is TGTGCCAGCAGTTACTCGTGGGACAGGGGTGATACGCAGTATTTT. It translates to CASSYSWDRGDTQYF.

For this clone: Different DNA sequences within this sample yield the same CDR3. The CDR3 DNA is TGTGCCAGCTCACCGACAGGCACCGGGGAGCTGTTTTTT. Its protein product is CASSPTGTGELFF. This chain joins TRBV18 and TRBJ2-2, with a tentative D call TRBD1 (6 bases). This CDR3 comprises 13 residues. Germline V gives CDR1 KGHSH, CDR2 LQKENI. Trimming removed 3 bases at V and 4 bases at J, with 6 bases between. Based on the CDR3 plus reference TRBV18 and TRBJ2-2, the full variable domain is NAGVMQNPRHLVRRRGQEARLRCSPMKGHSHVYWYRQLPEEGLKFMVYLQKENIIDESGMPKERFSAEFPKEGPSILRIQQVVRGDSAAYFCASSPTGTGELFFGEGSRLTVL.

The chain has TRBV10-2 and TRBJ2-3; TRBD1 might be the D (5 bases). Trimming shortened V by 7 bases and J by 10 bases, and 27 bases separated the two germline ends. Germline CDR1 and CDR2: WSHSY and SAAADI. The CDR3 contains 16 residues. The CDR3 nucleotides read TGCGCCAGCATCACTCGAAACGGCGTAGGAGACAGTGCGCAGTATTTT. It encodes CASITRNGVGDSAQYF.

Note on this clone: Within the sample, other DNA sequences also encode this same CDR3. CDR3 coding DNA: TGTGCCAGCAGTTACGGTCGTTCCTACAATGAGCAGTTCTTC. It specifies CASSYGRSYNEQFF. The chain links TRBV6-5 to TRBJ2-1; no definite D call. Germline V gives CDR1 MNHEY, CDR2 SVGAGI. This CDR3 spans 14 amino acids. Between the trimmed V and J ends, which lost 2 bases and 1 base, there was a span of 6 bases.

The chain links TRBV28 to TRBJ2-7; D may match TRBD1 or TRBD2 (5 bases each). The V gene lost 2 bases and the J gene lost 3 bases, with 14 bases spanning the gap. This CDR3 spans 15 amino acids. Germline V lookup: CDR1 MDHEN, CDR2 SYDVKM. The CDR3 nucleotides read TGTGCCAGCAGTTTAGGGACCCGCCGGGACTACGAGCAGTACTTC. Translated, it gives CASSLGTRRDYEQYF.

There are a few counts of this clone. This chain links TRBV18 with TRBJ2-7; no clear D. V was clipped by 2 bases and J by 0 bases, with 20 bases between them. This CDR3 spans 18 amino acids. The germline CDR1 and CDR2 sequences are KGHSH and LQKENI. In nucleotides, the CDR3 is TGTGCCAGCTCACCAGGTAAAGGCTTACAAACCGGCTCCTACGAGCAGTACTTC. It yields the protein CASSPGKGLQTGSYEQYF. The full variable domain, in which reference TRBV18 and TRBJ2-7 provide the parts outside the CDR3, is NAGVMQNPRHLVRRRGQEARLRCSPMKGHSHVYWYRQLPEEGLKFMVYLQKENIIDESGMPKERFSAEFPKEGPSILRIQQVVRGDSAAYFCASSPGKGLQTGSYEQYFGPGTRLTVT.

This clone was recorded a few times. V usage is TRBV4-2 and J usage is TRBJ2-1; tentative D call: TRBD1 (6 bases). Germline V CDR1 and CDR2: LGHNA, YNFKEQ. The CDR3 is 17 amino acids. V dropped 0 bases and J dropped 4 bases, with 16 bases sitting between them. In DNA form, the CDR3 reads TGTGCCAGCAGCCAAGAGAGAGCACAGGGTACGTACAATGAGCAGTTCTTC. Its protein is CASSQERAQGTYNEQFF.